This T cell receptor beta chain was recovered during a study of blood T cell repertoires in COVID-19. Study-level information: Material from acute and convalescent COVID-19 was sourced from the United States, Italy and Spain.

The junction had 11 bases not matched to a gene; V was cut back by 7 bases and J by 7 bases. Looked up from germline, CDR1 is SEHNR and CDR2 is FQNEAQ (reference sequence). The CDR3 consists of 15 residues. Clones were read by immunoSEQ multiplex PCR, and TCRdb kept only the in-frame ones, dropping some. The repertoire holds 220,000 or so clones, with approximately 86% as singletons. The age range of participants was about 18 to 89 years, with residence in 20 to 25 US areas. The sequence was collected from a woman aged 50 to 60 with acute COVID-19. The V call is TRBV7-9, the J call TRBJ2-2, with 8 nucleotides matching TRBD2. The source material was PBMCs or T cells enriched from blood (not recorded which). DNA for the CDR3: TGTGCCAGCACCCCCACCGGGACTAGGGGCGGGGAGCTGTTTTTT. Protein: CASTPTGTRGGELFF.